The 17 T cell receptor beta chains in this list originate from one sample, sequenced in a study of blood T cell repertoires in COVID-19. Repertoires were generated with immunoSEQ multiplex PCR, while TCRdb's copy carries only in-frame clones and drops some. The sample lists over 300,000 clones; more than 75% were seen once. Input material: PBMCs or T cells enriched from blood (not recorded which). These receptors came from a woman in her 30s with acute COVID-19.

The V call is TRBV7-2, the J call TRBJ2-7, with no clear D. CDR3 length: 11 amino acids. Germline V CDR1 and CDR2: SGHTA, FQGNSA. With 5 bases removed from V and 3 bases from J, the gap between germline ends came to 5 bases. The CDR3 loop is CASSVNYEQYF. CDR3 DNA: TGTGCCAGCAGCGTCAACTACGAGCAGTACTTC.

This clone was observed a single time. This chain joins TRBV5-6 and TRBJ1-1; 8 nucleotides agree with TRBD1. The CDR3 totals 14 residues. The ends lost 2 bases at V and 7 bases at J; junction bases unmatched: 7. The germline CDR1 and CDR2 sequences are SGHDT and YYEEEE. Here the CDR3 DNA reads TGTGCCAGCAGCTTAGGACAGGGAGTGGGTGAAGCTTTCTTT. Translated, it gives CASSLGQGVGEAFF.

The rearrangement uses TRBV6-5 and TRBJ2-2; TRBD1 agrees at 7 bases. V trimming: 7 bases; J trimming: 4 bases; junction bases outside the gene matches: 6. CDR3 length equals 14 residues. The germline V gene has CDR1 MNHEY and CDR2 SVGAGI. The CDR3 loop reads CASMTGSSTGELFF. The DNA of the CDR3 is TGTGCCAGCATGACAGGGTCAAGCACCGGGGAGCTGTTTTTT.

This chain links TRBV2 with TRBJ1-1, with D maybe TRBD1 (5 bases). The CDR3 covers 14 residues. Germline V CDR1 and CDR2: SNHLY, FYNNEI. V was pared by 6 bases and J by 5 bases, with 16 bases between. The CDR3 reads CASRDPGLWTEAFF. The CDR3 nucleotides are TGTGCCAGCAGAGATCCGGGACTGTGGACTGAAGCTTTCTTT.

This clone was seen a single time. The CDR3 DNA follows: TGTGCCAGCAGCTTGGCCCCCGGTGTTGGTCGGAGCTTCTATGGCTACACCTTC. Translated, it gives CASSLAPGVGRSFYGYTF. The chain is built from TRBV7-2 and TRBJ1-2, with D unclear. The germline gives CDR1 SGHTA, CDR2 FQGNSA. This CDR3 region has 18 residues. Trimming stripped 3 bases from V and 4 bases from J, with 24 bases between.

J is TRBJ1-2 and V is TRBV10-2; 7 bases map to TRBD1. Germline values: CDR1 WSHSY, CDR2 SAAADI. With 2 bases clipped from V and 1 base from J, the junction kept 7 bases outside the gene matches. The CDR3 runs to 16 residues. The CDR3 DNA reads as TGCGCCAGCAGTGAGATATCCAGGGGGAGTAACTATGGCTACACCTTC. Translated: CASSEISRGSNYGYTF.

V is TRBV7-9 and J is TRBJ2-7, with 10 bases that match TRBD1. The V and J ends lost 5 bases and 3 bases, in that order; junction bases with no gene match: 19. Looked up from germline, CDR1 is SEHNR and CDR2 is FQNEAQ (reference sequence). This CDR3 spans 19 amino acids. The CDR3 region has the DNA TGTGCCAGCAGCACCCGGCCCGGGACAGGGGAGGTTGGCCTCTACGAGCAGTACTTC. This gives the protein CASSTRPGTGEVGLYEQYF.

This chain links TRBV29-1 with TRBJ2-5; perhaps TRBD2 as D (6 bases). Looked up from germline, CDR1 is SQVTM and CDR2 is ANQGSEA. This CDR3 region has 16 residues. V lost 6 bases to trimming and J lost 5 bases, with 25 bases between them. In DNA form, the CDR3 reads TGCAGCGTGGAAAGGGTTGGAGGGGTCACGGGGGAGACCCAGTACTTC. Translating gives CSVERVGGVTGETQYF. Filled out from reference TRBV29-1 and TRBJ2-5, the complete variable domain reads SAVISQKPSRDICQRGTSLTIQCQVDSQVTMMFWYRQQPGQSLTLIATANQGSEATYESGFVIDKFPISRPNLTFSTLTVSNMSPEDSSIYLCSVERVGGVTGETQYFGPGTRLLVL.

This clone appeared once. The chain joins TRBV5-1 to TRBJ1-2, with D unresolved. This CDR3 spans 14 amino acids. Germline V gene sequence: CDR1 SGHRS, CDR2 YFSETQ. V was pared by 4 bases and J by 4 bases, with 14 bases between. The chain's CDR3 is CASSSTGSSYGYTF. The CDR3 nucleotides are TGCGCCAGCAGCAGCACGGGTTCGAGCTATGGCTACACCTTC.

This chain uses TRBV5-3 with TRBJ2-3, with D possibly matching TRBD1 (6 bases). TRBV5-3 is flagged as an ORF with uncertain function. This CDR3 region has 15 residues. Trimming took 4 bases from V and 3 from J, leaving 15 bases between them. CDR3 DNA sequence: TGTGCCAGAAGCCTCACAGGGTCGGGTACAGATACGCAGTATTTT. This encodes CARSLTGSGTDTQYF.

CDR3 region: CASSDVRGPNTEAFF. CDR3 nucleotides: TGTGCCAGCAGCGACGTTAGGGGCCCGAACACTGAAGCTTTCTTT. The chain carries TRBV5-5 and TRBJ1-1, with D tentatively TRBD1 (5 bases). Germline V gene sequence: CDR1 SGHKS, CDR2 YYEKEE (reference sequence). CDR3 length: 15 amino acids. Trimming left V 4 bases short and J 1 base short, with 14 bases between.

J is TRBJ2-1 and V is TRBV18; possibly TRBD1 for D (6 bases). The CDR3 has 17 residues. In germline, CDR1 is KGHSH, CDR2 LQKENI. The ends were cut back, 4 bases at V and 0 bases at J, with 16 bases in the middle. The CDR3 coding sequence is TGTGCCAGCTCACTCCGCGGACAGATTTTCTCCTACAATGAGCAGTTCTTC. Its protein is CASSLRGQIFSYNEQFF. The full variable domain, completed using reference TRBV18 and TRBJ2-1, is NAGVMQNPRHLVRRRGQEARLRCSPMKGHSHVYWYRQLPEEGLKFMVYLQKENIIDESGMPKERFSAEFPKEGPSILRIQQVVRGDSAAYFCASSLRGQIFSYNEQFFGPGTRLTVL.

V and J are TRBV11-3 and TRBJ2-1; 9 bases match TRBD1. The V gene end was trimmed by 5 bases and the J gene end by 5 bases; junction bases not matched to a gene: 7. This CDR3 spans 15 amino acids. Germline V gives CDR1 SGHNT, CDR2 YENEEA. In DNA form, the CDR3 reads TGTGCCAGCAGCGTCCGGGACAGGGAAAACAATGAGCAGTTCTTC. As protein: CASSVRDRENNEQFF.

The chain joins TRBV14 to TRBJ2-5; D uncertain. Trimming removed 0 bases from V and 2 bases from J, with 13 bases in between. The CDR3 consists of 16 residues. Per germline, CDR1 SGHDN and CDR2 FVKESK. CDR3 in amino acids: CASSQDHIRKQETQYF. The CDR3 DNA is TGTGCCAGCAGCCAAGATCACATACGCAAACAAGAGACCCAGTACTTC. The variable domain in full, completed from reference TRBV14 and TRBJ2-5, reads EAGVTQFPSHSVIEKGQTVTLRCDPISGHDNLYWYRRVMGKEIKFLLHFVKESKQDESGMPNNRFLAERTGGTYSTLKVQPAELEDSGVYFCASSQDHIRKQETQYFGPGTRLLVL.

This chain joins TRBV10-3 and TRBJ2-7; tentative D call: TRBD2 (6 bases). Per the germline V gene, CDR1 is ENHRY and CDR2 is SYGVKD. CDR3 length: 14 amino acids. Trimming shortened V by 2 bases and J by 5 bases, and 13 bases separated the two germline ends. In DNA, the CDR3 is TGTGCCATCAGTGAGGTCCTAGCGTCCCACGAGCAGTACTTC. As protein: CAISEVLASHEQYF.

The chain is built from TRBV19 and TRBJ1-4; 7 nucleotides agree with TRBD1. The germline gives CDR1 LNHDA, CDR2 SQIVND (reference sequence). This CDR3 spans 17 amino acids. J was trimmed by 5 bases and V by 3 bases; bases with no gene match: 12. The DNA of the CDR3 is TGTGCCAGTAGTATTAAGGGGGCGACAGTTCTGAATGAAAAACTGTTTTTT. It is translated as CASSIKGATVLNEKLFF.

The chain employs TRBV6-2 or TRBV6-3 and TRBJ2-5; 8 bases are a match to TRBD2. V trimming: 6 bases; J trimming: 5 bases; junction bases outside the gene matches: 14. CDR1 MNHEY and CDR2 SVGEGT come from the germline V gene. This CDR3 contains 16 residues. CDR3 in DNA: TGTGCCAGCAGCCCCAGTCGGGGGGGCTGGGGGGAGACCCAGTACTTC. Its translation is CASSPSRGGWGETQYF.